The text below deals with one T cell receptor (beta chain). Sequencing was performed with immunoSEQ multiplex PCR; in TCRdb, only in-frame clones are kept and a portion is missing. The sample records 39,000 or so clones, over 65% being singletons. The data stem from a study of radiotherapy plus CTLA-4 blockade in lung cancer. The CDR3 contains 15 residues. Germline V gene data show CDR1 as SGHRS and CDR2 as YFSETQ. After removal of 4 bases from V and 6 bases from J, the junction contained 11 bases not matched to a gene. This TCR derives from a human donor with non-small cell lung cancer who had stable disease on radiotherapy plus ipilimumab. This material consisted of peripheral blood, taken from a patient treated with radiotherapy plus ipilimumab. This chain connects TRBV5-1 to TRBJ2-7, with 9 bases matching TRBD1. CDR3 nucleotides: TGCGCCAGCAGCCTGGGCCCGACAGGGGGGGGCGAGCAGTACTTC. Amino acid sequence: CASSLGPTGGGEQYF.